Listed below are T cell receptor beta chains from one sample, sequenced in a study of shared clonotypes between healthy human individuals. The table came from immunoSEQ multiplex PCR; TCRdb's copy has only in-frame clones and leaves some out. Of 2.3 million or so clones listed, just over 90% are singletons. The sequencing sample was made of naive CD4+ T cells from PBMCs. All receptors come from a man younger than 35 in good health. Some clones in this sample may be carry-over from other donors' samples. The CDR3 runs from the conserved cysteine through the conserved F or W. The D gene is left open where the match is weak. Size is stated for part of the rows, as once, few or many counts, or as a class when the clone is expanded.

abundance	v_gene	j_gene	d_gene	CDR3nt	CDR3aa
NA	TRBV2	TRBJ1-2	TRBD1	TGTGCCAGTCCACCGAAACAGGGGACTAACTATGGCTACACCTTC	CASPPKQGTNYGYTF
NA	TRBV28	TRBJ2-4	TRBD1	TGTGCCAGCAGGGCAGGGGGCGCAAGTGACATTCAGTACTTC	CASRAGGASDIQYF
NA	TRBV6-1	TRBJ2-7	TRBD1	TGTGCCAGCAGTACCTACAGGGGGCTTGGGTACTTC	CASSTYRGLGYF
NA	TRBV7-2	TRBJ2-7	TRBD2	TGTGCCAGCAGCCGTGTCAGCGGGACGTCCCAAGGCGAGCAGTACTTC	CASSRVSGTSQGEQYF
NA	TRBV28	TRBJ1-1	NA	TGTGCCACCAGGGTAGGTGAAGCTTTCTTT	CATRVGEAFF
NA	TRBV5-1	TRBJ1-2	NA	TGCGCCAGCAGCTCCGGTCGGCCGTATGGCTACACCTTC	CASSSGRPYGYTF
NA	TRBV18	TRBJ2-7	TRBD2	TGTGCCAGCTCATCGACTAGCATCTTTTGGAACGAGCAGTACTTC	CASSSTSIFWNEQYF
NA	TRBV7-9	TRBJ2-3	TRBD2	TGTGCCAGCAGCCAAGCATATACGCGGGAGATTCGTACGCAGTATTTT	CASSQAYTREIRTQYF
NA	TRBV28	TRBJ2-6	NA	TGTGCCAGCAGTTTATCAGGTGCTGGGGCCAACGTCCTGACTTTC	CASSLSGAGANVLTF
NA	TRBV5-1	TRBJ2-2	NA	TGCGCCAGCAGCTATCAACAGGGAGACGGGGAGCTGTTTTTT	CASSYQQGDGELFF
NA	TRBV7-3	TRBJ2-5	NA	TGTGCCAGCAGTTCGGGATCACAAGAGACCCAGTACTTC	CASSSGSQETQYF
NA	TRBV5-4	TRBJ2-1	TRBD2	TGTGCCAGCAGCTTGGCCCCGACTAGCATCGTTAGTACGTTCTTC	CASSLAPTSIVSTFF
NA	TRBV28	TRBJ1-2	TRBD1	TGTGCCAGCAGACCCGGGACAGGGTATGGCTACACCTTC	CASRPGTGYGYTF
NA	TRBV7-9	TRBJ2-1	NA	TGTGCCAGCAGCCCAGCGAATGAGCAGTTCTTC	CASSPANEQFF
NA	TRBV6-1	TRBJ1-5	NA	TGTGCCAGCACGGGGATTGGGAGCAATCAGCCCCAGCATTTT	CASTGIGSNQPQHF
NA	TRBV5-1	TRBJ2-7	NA	TGCGCCAGCAGCTTGGAAGGGGGTCACTACGAGCAGTACTTC	CASSLEGGHYEQYF
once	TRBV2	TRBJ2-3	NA	TGTGCCAGCAGCAGGACATATAACACAGATACGCAGTATTTT	CASSRTYNTDTQYF
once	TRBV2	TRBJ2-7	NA	TGTGCCAGCAGTGTCGACTACGACGAGCAGTACTTC	CASSVDYDEQYF
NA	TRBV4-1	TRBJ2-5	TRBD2	TGCGCCAGCAGCCCGGGACTAGCGGTTCGGGAGACCCAGTACTTC	CASSPGLAVRETQYF
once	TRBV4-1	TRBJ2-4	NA	TGCGCCAGCAGCCAAGTGGGGGGAGCCAAAAACATTCAGTACTTC	CASSQVGGAKNIQYF
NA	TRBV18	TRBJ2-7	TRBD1	TGTGCCAGCTCACCACCGGCTGGACAGGGATCCTACGAGCAGTACTTC	CASSPPAGQGSYEQYF
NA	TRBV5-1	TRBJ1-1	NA	TGCGCCAGCAGCTTGGACTTAAGATATGAAGCTTTCTTT	CASSLDLRYEAFF
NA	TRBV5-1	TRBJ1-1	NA	TGCGCCAGCAGCTTGGGGGGCGGTAACACTGAAGCTTTCTTT	CASSLGGGNTEAFF
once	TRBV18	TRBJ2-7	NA	TGTGCCAGCTCACTCAGGGATTTCCACGAGCAGTACTTC	CASSLRDFHEQYF
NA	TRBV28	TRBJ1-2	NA	TGTGCCAGCAGTTTGAAGTGGCAGGGCTATGGCTACACCTTC	CASSLKWQGYGYTF
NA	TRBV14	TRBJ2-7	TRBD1	TGTGCCAGCAGCCAAGAATGGAGGGACAGGGTCCGACGCGAGCAGTACTTC	CASSQEWRDRVRREQYF
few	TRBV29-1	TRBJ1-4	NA	TGCAGCGTGGGGAATGAAAAACTGTTTTTT	CSVGNEKLFF
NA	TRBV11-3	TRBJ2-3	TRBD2	TGTGCCAGCAGCCCTAGACTAGCGGGAGCAGATACGCAGTATTTT	CASSPRLAGADTQYF
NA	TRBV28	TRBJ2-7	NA	TGTGCCAGCAGTTCCCTTACGTCCGAGCAGTACTTC	CASSSLTSEQYF
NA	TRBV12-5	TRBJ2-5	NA	TGTGCTAGTGGTGCCTCGGGGCAAGAGACCCAGTACTTC	CASGASGQETQYF
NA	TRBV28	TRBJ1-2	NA	TGTGCCAGCAGTTTCGGGAAGGTTAACTATGGCTACACCTTC	CASSFGKVNYGYTF
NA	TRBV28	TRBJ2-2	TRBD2	TGTGCCAGCATTCGGGCGGGAGCAAACACCGGGGAGCTGTTTTTT	CASIRAGANTGELFF
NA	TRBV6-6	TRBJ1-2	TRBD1	TGTGCCAGCAGTTACTCCGGACAGGAACTAATCTATGGCTACACCTTC	CASSYSGQELIYGYTF
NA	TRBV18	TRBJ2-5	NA	TGTGCCAGCTCAAGAGATGGACAGAGCCAAGAGACCCAGTACTTC	CASSRDGQSQETQYF
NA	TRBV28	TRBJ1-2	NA	TGTGCCAGCACCTTACCAGGGATTGGCGGCTACACCTTC	CASTLPGIGGYTF
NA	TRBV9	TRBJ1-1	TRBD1	TGTGCCAGCAGCGTGACAGGGGTGAACACTGAAGCTTTCTTT	CASSVTGVNTEAFF
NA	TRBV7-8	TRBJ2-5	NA	TGTGCCAGCAGCTTAGGTCCGGAGACCCAGTACTTC	CASSLGPETQYF
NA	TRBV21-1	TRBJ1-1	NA	TGTGCCAGCAGCACTCATATCAGAGGGGGCGAAGTGCGAGATAAAGCTTTCTTT	CASSTHIRGGEVRDKAFF
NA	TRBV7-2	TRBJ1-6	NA	TGTGCCAGCAGCTTAATAGGCCCAGGGTCGAATAATTCACCCCTCCACTTT	CASSLIGPGSNNSPLHF
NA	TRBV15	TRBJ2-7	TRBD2	TGTGCCACCAGCAGAGCCCCGGGACTAGCGGGATCTCACGAGCAGTACTTC	CATSRAPGLAGSHEQYF
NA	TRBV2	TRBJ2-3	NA	TGTGCCAGCAAGGGGAATTGGGATACGCAGTATTTT	CASKGNWDTQYF